The 2 T cell receptor beta chains below come from one sample, sequenced in a study of regulatory T cells in long-lasting Graves disease. Building the TCR beta libraries relied on iRepertoire HTBI primers, and CDR3 regions underwent Arm-PCR. TCRdb processed the multiplex PCR reads anew with MiXCR; each CDR3 protein has one entry. The profile shows about 470,000 distinct CDR3 sequences, 20% to 25% of them singletons. Time point denoted: persistent/refractory GD, antithyroid drugs over 5 years with positive TRAb. TCR sequences were obtained from RNA taken from PBMCs. The sequencing here drew on peripheral blood mononuclear cells (PBMCs), taken when the disease was refractory, from a patient treated with antithyroid drugs. These TCRs come from a female donor with Graves disease.

This clonotype occurred many times. The CDR3 sequence is CASSLKGTANYGYTF. The CDR3 bases are TGCGCCAGCAGCTTGAAGGGGACAGCTAACTATGGCTACACCTTC. This sequence joins TRBV5-1 and TRBJ1-2; TRBD1 matches 7 bases. This CDR3 comprises 15 residues. After removal of 1 base from V and 0 bases from J, the junction contained 3 bases not matched to a gene. Germline CDR1 reads SGHRS; CDR2 reads YFSETQ.

This clonotype was seen more than once but under ten times. Possible read error: a much larger clone is one base away. The chain is built from TRBV28 and TRBJ2-7; maybe TRBD1 (6 bases). Deletions cut 11 bases from V and 0 bases from J, with 14 bases between. Germline CDR1 MDHEN, CDR2 SYDVKM. This CDR3 contains 13 residues. The CDR3 region has the DNA TGTGCCGGCACCTCCAGGGGCTCCTACGAGCAGTACTTC. Its translation: CAGTSRGSYEQYF.